The rows below give T cell receptor beta chains drawn from one sample of a study of control samples from healthy donors and cancer patients. Generated by immunoSEQ multiplex PCR, the TCRdb table keeps only in-frame clones and is missing some. The table records under 140,000 clones, approximately 87% of them present only once. The sample was PBMCs. The receptors shown here come from a woman in her sixties or seventies with lung cancer. Both conserved end residues are part of each CDR3. A D gene is named only where the DNA matches it firmly. Size tells how often a clone was seen (once, few, many) or the class of an expanded clone, and some rows leave it out.

J: TRBJ2-1; D: NA; size: NA; V: TRBV28; DNA: TGTGCCAGCAGTCGCCCTGACCCGGGAGAGTTCTACAATGAGCAGTTCTTC; CDR3: CASSRPDPGEFYNEQFF
J: TRBJ1-5; D: NA; size: NA; V: TRBV30; DNA: TGTGCCGGTCAGGTGGCAGGGGGCAATCAGCCCCAGCATTTT; CDR3: CAGQVAGGNQPQHF
J: TRBJ1-5; D: NA; size: NA; V: TRBV19; DNA: TGTGCCAGTAGTAATCGACAGACCTACAATCAGCCCCAGCATTTT; CDR3: CASSNRQTYNQPQHF
J: TRBJ1-5; D: NA; size: NA; V: TRBV5-6; DNA: TGTGCCAGCAGCTTGGCAGGGTTCAATCAGCCCCAGCATTTT; CDR3: CASSLAGFNQPQHF
J: TRBJ2-7; D: NA; size: once; V: TRBV4-1; DNA: TGCGCCAGCAGCCAAGATCGGTACGGCGGGCAGTACTTC; CDR3: CASSQDRYGGQYF
J: TRBJ2-1; D: TRBD2; size: NA; V: TRBV24-1; DNA: TGTGCCACCAGTGAGTCGGCGCGGGGGGAATACAATGAGCAGTTCTTC; CDR3: CATSESARGEYNEQFF
J: TRBJ2-2; D: NA; size: NA; V: TRBV24-1; DNA: TGTGCCACCAGTGATTCGTACAGGCGGAACACCGGGGAGCTGTTTTTT; CDR3: CATSDSYRRNTGELFF
J: TRBJ1-4; D: NA; size: NA; V: TRBV15; DNA: TGTGCCACCAGCAGAGCCCCAAGTCCTAATGAAAAACTGTTTTTT; CDR3: CATSRAPSPNEKLFF
J: TRBJ1-6; D: NA; size: NA; V: TRBV3-1/TRBV3-2; DNA: TGTGCCAGCAGCTACGGGCCGGGAATGAATAATTCACCCCTCCACTTT; CDR3: CASSYGPGMNNSPLHF
J: TRBJ2-2; D: TRBD2; size: NA; V: TRBV6-2/TRBV6-3; DNA: TGTGCCAGCAGTTACCCATCACTAGCGGGGGGGCAGAACACCGGGGAGCTGTTTTTT; CDR3: CASSYPSLAGGQNTGELFF
J: TRBJ2-2; D: TRBD1; size: NA; V: TRBV5-1; DNA: TGCGCCAGCAGCTTGAAACCGGGACAGGGGGACACCGGGGAGCTGTTTTTT; CDR3: CASSLKPGQGDTGELFF
J: TRBJ1-5; D: TRBD1; size: NA; V: TRBV3-1/TRBV3-2; DNA: TGTGCCAGCAGCGGGACAGGCGCCCCTCAGCCCCAGCATTTT; CDR3: CASSGTGAPQPQHF
J: TRBJ2-3; D: TRBD1; size: NA; V: TRBV13; DNA: TGTGCCAGCAGCTTAGGCCCGGACAGGGGGGTTCCAGATACGCAGTATTTT; CDR3: CASSLGPDRGVPDTQYF
J: TRBJ1-2; D: NA; size: once; V: TRBV6-6; DNA: TGTGCCAGCAGTTACGGTGGATTTGGAGGCTATGGCTACACCTTC; CDR3: CASSYGGFGGYGYTF
J: TRBJ2-2; D: NA; size: NA; V: TRBV4-3; DNA: TGCGCCAGCAGCCAAGGGAGCGGCGGGGAGCTGTTTTTT; CDR3: CASSQGSGGELFF
J: TRBJ2-1; D: NA; size: once; V: TRBV19; DNA: TGTGCCAGTAGTATGGGGACTGACAATGAGCAGTTCTTC; CDR3: CASSMGTDNEQFF
J: TRBJ1-2; D: TRBD1; size: NA; V: TRBV5-1; DNA: TGCGCCAGCAGCTCGGGACAGGGACCCTATGGCTACACCTTC; CDR3: CASSSGQGPYGYTF
J: TRBJ1-2; D: TRBD1; size: NA; V: TRBV30; DNA: TGTGCCTGGCGGACAGGGGGGAATGGAAACTATGGCTACACCTTC; CDR3: CAWRTGGNGNYGYTF
J: TRBJ2-7; D: NA; size: NA; V: TRBV9; DNA: TGTGCCAGCAGCGTAGGGACCCGAGGTGGGGACTCTGTCTCCTACGAGCAGTACTTC; CDR3: CASSVGTRGGDSVSYEQYF
J: TRBJ2-2; D: NA; size: NA; V: TRBV5-4; DNA: TGTGCCAGCAGTTGGGGGCAGGGGAACGGCGGGGAGCTGTTTTTT; CDR3: CASSWGQGNGGELFF
J: TRBJ1-5; D: NA; size: NA; V: TRBV5-5; DNA: TGTGCCAGCAGCTTGGACGGGCCCCAGCATTTT; CDR3: CASSLDGPQHF
J: TRBJ1-6; D: TRBD1; size: NA; V: TRBV4-1; DNA: TGCGCCAGCAGCCTTAGCCCGGGACAGAATTCACCCCTCCACTTT; CDR3: CASSLSPGQNSPLHF
J: TRBJ2-2; D: NA; size: NA; V: TRBV9; DNA: TGTGCCAGCAGCTCTCAAGTGTCCGTGATCCCCGGGGAGCTGTTTTTT; CDR3: CASSSQVSVIPGELFF
J: TRBJ1-1; D: NA; size: NA; V: TRBV6-5; DNA: TGTGCCAGCTGGGGGGGGTGGAACACTGAAGCTTTCTTT; CDR3: CASWGGWNTEAFF
J: TRBJ2-1; D: TRBD1; size: NA; V: TRBV2; DNA: TGTGCCAGCAGTACCGGGACAGTTTACAATGAGCAGTTCTTC; CDR3: CASSTGTVYNEQFF
J: TRBJ2-1; D: TRBD2; size: few; V: TRBV5-1; DNA: TGCGCCAGCAGCTTAAGACTAGCGGGAGGGATAGCGGGAAATGAGCAGTTCTTC; CDR3: CASSLRLAGGIAGNEQFF
J: TRBJ1-2; D: NA; size: NA; V: TRBV7-2; DNA: TGTGCCAGCAGCTTATCCGAAAACTATGGCTACACCTTC; CDR3: CASSLSENYGYTF
J: TRBJ1-1; D: NA; size: NA; V: TRBV7-2; DNA: TGTGCCAGCAGCTTATTTTGGGGGGGGCAAGTGAACACTGAAGCTTTCTTT; CDR3: CASSLFWGGQVNTEAFF
J: TRBJ1-6; D: NA; size: NA; V: TRBV5-1; DNA: TGCGCCAGCAGCTTGGGTAATAATTCACCCCTCCACTTT; CDR3: CASSLGNNSPLHF
J: TRBJ2-3; D: NA; size: NA; V: TRBV5-1; DNA: TGCGCCAGCAGCTTGGCCGGTCCAGATACGCAGTATTTT; CDR3: CASSLAGPDTQYF
J: TRBJ2-2; D: NA; size: NA; V: TRBV7-9; DNA: TGTGCCAGCAGCTTAGCCGGGACCGCCGGGGAGCTGTTTTTT; CDR3: CASSLAGTAGELFF
J: TRBJ1-6; D: NA; size: NA; V: TRBV9; DNA: TGTGCCAGCAGCGTACGGGGGGAGAATAATTCACCCCTCCACTTT; CDR3: CASSVRGENNSPLHF
J: TRBJ1-6; D: NA; size: NA; V: TRBV7-2; DNA: TGTGCCAGCAGCCTCAGACAGGACCATTCACCCCTCCACTTT; CDR3: CASSLRQDHSPLHF
J: TRBJ1-3; D: NA; size: NA; V: TRBV29-1; DNA: TGCAGCGTTGTGCACCGGGCACACTCTGGAAACACCATATATTTT; CDR3: CSVVHRAHSGNTIYF
J: TRBJ1-1; D: NA; size: NA; V: TRBV9; DNA: TGTGCCAGCAGCGTAGCTGGTGGGGGAGACACTGAAGCTTTCTTT; CDR3: CASSVAGGGDTEAFF
J: TRBJ1-3; D: NA; size: NA; V: TRBV1; DNA: TGCACCAGCAGCCAAGGGCGCCAAAGCTCTGGAAACACCATATATTTT; CDR3: CTSSQGRQSSGNTIYF
J: TRBJ2-5; D: TRBD2; size: NA; V: TRBV11-2; DNA: TGTGCCAGCAGCTTAGAAGGCGGGGGAGCGGAGACCCAGTACTTC; CDR3: CASSLEGGGAETQYF
J: TRBJ2-2; D: TRBD1; size: NA; V: TRBV5-4; DNA: TGTGCCAGCAGCTTCCAGGGGGTCGGGGAGCTGTTTTTT; CDR3: CASSFQGVGELFF
J: TRBJ1-2; D: NA; size: NA; V: TRBV28; DNA: TGTGCCAGCAGTTTACAGACAGATGGCTACACCTTC; CDR3: CASSLQTDGYTF
J: TRBJ1-1; D: TRBD1; size: NA; V: TRBV7-3; DNA: TGTGCCAGCAGCTCCGGACAGGGGTCCACTGAAGCTTTCTTT; CDR3: CASSSGQGSTEAFF
J: TRBJ2-6; D: TRBD1; size: NA; V: TRBV29-1; DNA: TGCAGCGTGACAGGGGGCGCATCGGGGGCCAACGTCCTGACTTTC; CDR3: CSVTGGASGANVLTF
J: TRBJ1-2; D: NA; size: few; V: TRBV7-2; DNA: TGTGCCAGCAGCTTAACAGCCTCTAACTATGGCTACACCTTC; CDR3: CASSLTASNYGYTF
J: TRBJ2-5; D: NA; size: NA; V: TRBV21-1; DNA: TGTGCCAGCCGACCAGAAAATCCCAGTTTCCAAGAGACCCAGTACTTC; CDR3: CASRPENPSFQETQYF
J: TRBJ1-1; D: NA; size: NA; V: TRBV6-2/TRBV6-3; DNA: TGTGCCAGCAGTTTCGACAGATGGACTGAAGCTTTCTTT; CDR3: CASSFDRWTEAFF
J: TRBJ1-1; D: NA; size: NA; V: TRBV7-2; DNA: TGTGCCAGCAGCTCCCAGGGGTGGAACACTGAAGCTTTCTTT; CDR3: CASSSQGWNTEAFF
J: TRBJ2-6; D: NA; size: NA; V: TRBV4-3; DNA: TGCGCCAGCAGCCTCGAGGGCAGGTTGGTATCCGGGGCCAACGTCCTGACTTTC; CDR3: CASSLEGRLVSGANVLTF
J: TRBJ1-3; D: NA; size: NA; V: TRBV16; DNA: TGTGCCAGCAGCCAATCGACAGTGGCCTCTGGAAACACCATATATTTT; CDR3: CASSQSTVASGNTIYF
J: TRBJ2-2; D: TRBD2; size: NA; V: TRBV9; DNA: TGTGCCAGCAGCGTGGGGACTAGCGGGTATGTCACCGGGGAGCTGTTTTTT; CDR3: CASSVGTSGYVTGELFF
J: TRBJ2-7; D: TRBD1; size: few; V: TRBV5-1; DNA: TGCGCCAGCAGCTTGGGACCTGGACAGGGGGCCAACTACGAGCAGTACTTC; CDR3: CASSLGPGQGANYEQYF
J: TRBJ1-2; D: NA; size: NA; V: TRBV28; DNA: TGTGCCAGCAGTTTAGGAGCCGGGTTAGGCTACACCTTC; CDR3: CASSLGAGLGYTF
J: TRBJ1-2; D: NA; size: NA; V: TRBV6-5; DNA: TGTGCCAGCAGAGACCCTACACGTGGCTACACCTTC; CDR3: CASRDPTRGYTF
J: TRBJ1-1; D: NA; size: NA; V: TRBV7-3; DNA: TGTGCCAGCAGCTTAACGGGAGGGAACACTGAAGCTTTCTTT; CDR3: CASSLTGGNTEAFF
J: TRBJ1-3; D: TRBD1; size: NA; V: TRBV3-1/TRBV3-2; DNA: TGTGCCAGCAGCCAAGGGCGATGGGACAGGGTATCATCTGGAAACACCATATATTTT; CDR3: CASSQGRWDRVSSGNTIYF
J: TRBJ1-5; D: NA; size: NA; V: TRBV19; DNA: TGTGCCAGTAGTATAGTCCTGGGTCAGGGTCAGCCCCAGCATTTT; CDR3: CASSIVLGQGQPQHF
J: TRBJ1-2; D: TRBD1; size: NA; V: TRBV6-2/TRBV6-3; DNA: TGTGCCAGCAGCCCTAGACGTGGGACAGGGGGCTTCTTCTATGGCTACACCTTC; CDR3: CASSPRRGTGGFFYGYTF
J: TRBJ2-7; D: TRBD1; size: NA; V: TRBV5-1; DNA: TGCGCCAGCAGCTTGATAGGGGGCGGCGAGCAGTACTTC; CDR3: CASSLIGGGEQYF
J: TRBJ2-1; D: NA; size: NA; V: TRBV9; DNA: TGTGCCAGCAGCGTTAATGCCGGGACCGACTACAATGAGCAGTTCTTC; CDR3: CASSVNAGTDYNEQFF
J: TRBJ1-4; D: NA; size: NA; V: TRBV19; DNA: TGTGCCAGTAGTATTTCGCTGGGGCAAGAAAAACTGTTTTTT; CDR3: CASSISLGQEKLFF